This T cell receptor (beta chain) was identified in a study of T cell responses to AZD1222 COVID-19 vaccine. Study-wide results and limits: Regions 160-218 and 743-854 held dominance among vaccine-associated CD4 TCRs, which spanned spike. Baseline seropositives among AZD1222 recipients totaled only 6 or 7. Unmutated regions of variants are reportedly targeted by nearly half of spike-specific TCRs. Donors were mostly white British, more females; clonal diversity possibly underestimated.

This CDR3 comprises 14 residues. Germline V gene sequence: CDR1 ENHRY, CDR2 SYGVKD. The V gene end was trimmed by 2 bases and the J gene end by 5 bases; junction bases not matched to a gene: 4. Some clones are missing from TCRdb's copy, which holds only in-frame ones; the method was immunoSEQ multiplex PCR. The sample has 130,000 or so clones; just over 85% are singletons. This clone has just a few counts. Its antigen is undetermined. This chain connects TRBV10-3 to TRBJ1-1; TRBD1 aligns across 8 bases. The input for sequencing was peripheral blood, taken on day 0 of AZD1222 vaccination. This receptor was identified in an adult in good health. The CDR3: CAISESTGGTEAFF. CDR3 nucleotides: TGTGCCATCAGTGAGAGCACAGGGGGGACTGAAGCTTTCTTT.